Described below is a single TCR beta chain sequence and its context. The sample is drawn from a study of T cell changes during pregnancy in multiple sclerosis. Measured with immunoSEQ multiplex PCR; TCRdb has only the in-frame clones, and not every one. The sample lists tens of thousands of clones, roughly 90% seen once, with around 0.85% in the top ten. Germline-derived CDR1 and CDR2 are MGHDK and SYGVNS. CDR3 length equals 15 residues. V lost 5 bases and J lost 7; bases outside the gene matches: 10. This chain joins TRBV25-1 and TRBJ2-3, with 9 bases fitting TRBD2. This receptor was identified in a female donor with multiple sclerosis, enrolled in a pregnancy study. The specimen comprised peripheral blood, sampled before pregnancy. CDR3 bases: TGTGCCAGCAGTCGAGCGGGGGGATCCGGGAATACGCAGTATTTT. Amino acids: CASSRAGGSGNTQYF.